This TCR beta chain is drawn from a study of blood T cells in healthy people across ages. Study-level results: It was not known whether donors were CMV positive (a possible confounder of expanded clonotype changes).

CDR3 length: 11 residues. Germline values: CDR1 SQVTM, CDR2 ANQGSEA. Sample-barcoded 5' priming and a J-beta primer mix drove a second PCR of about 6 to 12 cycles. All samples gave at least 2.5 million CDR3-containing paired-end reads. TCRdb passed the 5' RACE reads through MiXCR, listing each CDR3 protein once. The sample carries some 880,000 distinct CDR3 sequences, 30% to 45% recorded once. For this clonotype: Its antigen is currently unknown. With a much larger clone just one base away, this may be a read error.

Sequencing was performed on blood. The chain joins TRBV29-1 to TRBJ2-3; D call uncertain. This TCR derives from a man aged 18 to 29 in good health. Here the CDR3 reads CSGERTDTQYF. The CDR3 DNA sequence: TGCAGCGGTGAACGCACAGATACGCAGTATTTT.